One TCR beta chain is described in this entry. Distinct nucleotide sequences in the sample also encode this CDR3. Clones were sequenced by immunoSEQ multiplex PCR, and TCRdb holds only the in-frame ones, with some missing. The repertoire holds fewer than 600,000 clones, with over 60% as singletons. The sample comes from a study of shared clonotypes between healthy human individuals. V shed 2 bases and J shed 4 bases, with 8 bases lying between them. Looked up from germline, CDR1 is MNHEY and CDR2 is SVGAGI. This CDR3 is 13 amino acids long. Sequenced material: PBMCs. This TCR came from a woman aged 40 to 50 in good health. Some clones in this sample may be carry-over from other donors' samples. V usage is TRBV6-5 and J usage is TRBJ1-1; D is unresolved. The DNA for the CDR3 is TGTGCCAGCAGTTACGTCGGAGGCACTGAAGCTTTCTTT. As protein: CASSYVGGTEAFF.